The clone carrying this T cell receptor (beta chain) was observed a few times. What it binds is not known. V shed 2 bases, J shed 3 bases, and the junction held 1 base outside the gene matches. The CDR3 loop spans 14 amino acids. CDR1 and CDR2 from the germline V gene are SGHRS and YFSETQ. TCRdb called the 5' RACE reads again in MiXCR, with one record for every CDR3 protein. The profile shows some 550,000 distinct CDR3 sequences, approximately 21% of them singletons. The data were obtained in a study of T cells after yellow fever vaccination. Across the study: Preparation of the low-cell-number fractions used SMART-Seq v4 Ultra Low Input. Findings and limits, study-wide: The secondary T-cell response peaked on day 5, not day 15, but was weaker. High-abundance clonotypes from the bulk population could contaminate FACS-sorted repertoires. Reappearance after the booster was seen for most primary-vaccination clones, at 95% to 97% CD4 and 70% to 90% CD8.

The sequenced sample was PBMCs, obtained 15 days after the yellow fever booster vaccination. This TCR was sampled from a man aged 25-40 years who received the YFV17D yellow fever vaccine. The chain joins TRBV5-1 to TRBJ2-2, with TRBD1 matching over 7 bases. The CDR3 DNA reads TGCGCCAGCAGCTTCACAGGGGACACCGGGGAGCTGTTTTTT. Protein sequence: CASSFTGDTGELFF.